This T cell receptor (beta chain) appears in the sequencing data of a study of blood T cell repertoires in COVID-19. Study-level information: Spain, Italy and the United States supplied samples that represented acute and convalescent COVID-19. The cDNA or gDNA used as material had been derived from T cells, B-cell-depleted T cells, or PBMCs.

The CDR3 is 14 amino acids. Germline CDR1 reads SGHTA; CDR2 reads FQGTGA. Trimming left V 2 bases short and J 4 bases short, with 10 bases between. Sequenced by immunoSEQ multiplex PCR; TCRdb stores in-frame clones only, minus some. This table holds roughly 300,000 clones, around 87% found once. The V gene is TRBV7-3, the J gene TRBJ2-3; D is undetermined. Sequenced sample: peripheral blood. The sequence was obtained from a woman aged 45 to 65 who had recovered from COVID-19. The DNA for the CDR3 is TGTGCCAGCAGCTTATCAGGTTCCGCAGATACGCAGTATTTT. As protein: CASSLSGSADTQYF.